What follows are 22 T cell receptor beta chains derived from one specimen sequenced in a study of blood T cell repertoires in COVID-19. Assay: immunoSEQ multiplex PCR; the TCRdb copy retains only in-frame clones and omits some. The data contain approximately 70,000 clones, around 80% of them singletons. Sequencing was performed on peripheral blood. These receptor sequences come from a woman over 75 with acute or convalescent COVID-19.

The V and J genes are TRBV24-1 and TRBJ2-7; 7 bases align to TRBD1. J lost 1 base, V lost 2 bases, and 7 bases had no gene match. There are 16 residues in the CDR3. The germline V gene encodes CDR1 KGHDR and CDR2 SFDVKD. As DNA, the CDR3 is TGTGCCACCAGTGATTCACATAGGACAGGTTCCTACGAGCAGTACTTC. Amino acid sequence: CATSDSHRTGSYEQYF.

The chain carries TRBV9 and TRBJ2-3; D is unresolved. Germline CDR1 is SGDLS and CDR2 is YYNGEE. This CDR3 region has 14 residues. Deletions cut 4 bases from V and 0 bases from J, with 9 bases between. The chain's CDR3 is CASSSQLSTDTQYF. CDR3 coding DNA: TGTGCCAGCAGCTCACAGCTTAGCACAGATACGCAGTATTTT.

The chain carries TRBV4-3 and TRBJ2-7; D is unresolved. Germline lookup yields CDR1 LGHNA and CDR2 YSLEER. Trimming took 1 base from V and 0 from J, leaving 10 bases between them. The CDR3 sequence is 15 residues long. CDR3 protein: CASSQGGTPSYEQYF. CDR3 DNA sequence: TGCGCCAGCAGCCAAGGCGGTACCCCCTCCTACGAGCAGTACTTC.

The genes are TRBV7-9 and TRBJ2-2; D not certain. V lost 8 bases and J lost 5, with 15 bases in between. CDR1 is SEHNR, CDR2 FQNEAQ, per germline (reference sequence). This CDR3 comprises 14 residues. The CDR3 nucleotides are TGTGCCAGCCTCGGGTCGGGTAGAACCGGGGAGCTGTTTTTT. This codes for CASLGSGRTGELFF.

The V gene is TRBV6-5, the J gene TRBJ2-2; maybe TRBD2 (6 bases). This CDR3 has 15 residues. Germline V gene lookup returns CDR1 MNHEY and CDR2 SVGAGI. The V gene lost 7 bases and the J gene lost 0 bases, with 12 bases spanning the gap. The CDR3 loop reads CASTRGSANTGELFF. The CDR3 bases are TGTGCCAGCACCCGGGGGTCCGCGAACACCGGGGAGCTGTTTTTT.

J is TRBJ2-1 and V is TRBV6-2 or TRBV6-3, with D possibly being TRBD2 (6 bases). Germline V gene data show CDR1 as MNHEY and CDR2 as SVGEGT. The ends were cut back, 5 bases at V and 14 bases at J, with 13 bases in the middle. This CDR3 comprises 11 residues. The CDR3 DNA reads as TGTGCCAGCAGTACGGGACTTTGGAAGTTCTTC. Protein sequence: CASSTGLWKFF.

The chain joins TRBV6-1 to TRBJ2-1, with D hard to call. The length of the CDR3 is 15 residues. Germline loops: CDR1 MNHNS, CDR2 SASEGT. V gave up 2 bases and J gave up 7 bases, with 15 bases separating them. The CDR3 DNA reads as TGTGCCAGCAGTGAACTCGCGGCGTCTGGGAATGAGCAGTTCTTC. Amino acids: CASSELAASGNEQFF.

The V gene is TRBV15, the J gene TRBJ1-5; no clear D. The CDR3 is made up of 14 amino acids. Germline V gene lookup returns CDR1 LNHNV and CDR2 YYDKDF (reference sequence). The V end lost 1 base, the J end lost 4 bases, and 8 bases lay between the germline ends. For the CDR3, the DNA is TGTGCCACCAGCAGAGTCCGGGGAAATCAGCCCCAGCATTTT. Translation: CATSRVRGNQPQHF.

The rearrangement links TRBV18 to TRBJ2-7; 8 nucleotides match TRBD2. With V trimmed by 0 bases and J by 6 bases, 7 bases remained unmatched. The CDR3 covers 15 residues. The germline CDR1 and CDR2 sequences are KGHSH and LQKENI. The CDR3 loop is CASSPPGLAVREQYF. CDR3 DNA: TGTGCCAGCTCACCACCCGGACTAGCTGTTCGCGAGCAGTACTTC.

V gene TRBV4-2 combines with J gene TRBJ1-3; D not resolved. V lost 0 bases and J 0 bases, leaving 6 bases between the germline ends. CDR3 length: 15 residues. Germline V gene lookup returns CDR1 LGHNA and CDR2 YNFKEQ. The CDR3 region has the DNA TGTGCCAGCAGCCAAGAACGGGTCTCTGGAAACACCATATATTTT. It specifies CASSQERVSGNTIYF.

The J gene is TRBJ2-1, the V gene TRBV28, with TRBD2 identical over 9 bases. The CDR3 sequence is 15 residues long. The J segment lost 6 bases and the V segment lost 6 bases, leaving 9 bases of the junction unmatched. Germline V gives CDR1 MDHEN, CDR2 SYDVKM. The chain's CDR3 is CASSPQVAGANEQFF. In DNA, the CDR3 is TGTGCCAGCAGCCCTCAGGTAGCGGGAGCCAATGAGCAGTTCTTC.

The CDR3 loop is CASSPLAGVGYEQYF. In nucleotides, the CDR3 is TGTGCCAGCAGCCCCCTCGCGGGAGTAGGCTACGAGCAGTACTTC. This chain joins TRBV5-4 and TRBJ2-7; the match to TRBD2 covers 7 bases. V lost 4 bases to trimming and J lost 3 bases; unmatched junction nucleotides: 10. Germline V gives CDR1 SGHNT, CDR2 YYREEE (reference sequence). This CDR3 has 15 amino acids.

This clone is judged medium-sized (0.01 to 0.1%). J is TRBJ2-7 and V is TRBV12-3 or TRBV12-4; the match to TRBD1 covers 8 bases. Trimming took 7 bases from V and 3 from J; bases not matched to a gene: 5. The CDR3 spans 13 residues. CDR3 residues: CASTGQGFYEQYF. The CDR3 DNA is TGTGCCAGCACTGGACAGGGATTCTACGAGCAGTACTTC.

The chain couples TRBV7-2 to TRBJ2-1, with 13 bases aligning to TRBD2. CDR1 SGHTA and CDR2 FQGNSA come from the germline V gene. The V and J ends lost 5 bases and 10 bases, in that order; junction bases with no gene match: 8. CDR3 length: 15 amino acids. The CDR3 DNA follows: TGTGCCAGCAGCCCCCCGGGGACTAGCGGGACAGAGCAGTTCTTC. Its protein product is CASSPPGTSGTEQFF.

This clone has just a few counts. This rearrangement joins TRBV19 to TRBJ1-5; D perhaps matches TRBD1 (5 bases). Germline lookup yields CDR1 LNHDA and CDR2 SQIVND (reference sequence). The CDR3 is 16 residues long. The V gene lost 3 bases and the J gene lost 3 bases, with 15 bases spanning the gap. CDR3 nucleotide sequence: TGTGCCAGTAGTATGAAGGGGCGCCGCGACAATCAGCCCCAGCATTTT. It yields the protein CASSMKGRRDNQPQHF.

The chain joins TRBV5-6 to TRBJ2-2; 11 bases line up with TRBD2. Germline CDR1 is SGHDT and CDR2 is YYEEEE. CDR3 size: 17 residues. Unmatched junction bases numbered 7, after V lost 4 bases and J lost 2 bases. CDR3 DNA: TGTGCCAGCAGCACCCTGGGACTAGCGGATAACACCGGGGAGCTGTTTTTT. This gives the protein CASSTLGLADNTGELFF. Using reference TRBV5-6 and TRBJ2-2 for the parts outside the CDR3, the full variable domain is DAGVTQSPTHLIKTRGQQVTLRCSPKSGHDTVSWYQQALGQGPQFIFQYYEEEERQRGNFPDRFSGHQFPNYSSELNVNALLLGDSALYLCASSTLGLADNTGELFFGEGSRLTVL.

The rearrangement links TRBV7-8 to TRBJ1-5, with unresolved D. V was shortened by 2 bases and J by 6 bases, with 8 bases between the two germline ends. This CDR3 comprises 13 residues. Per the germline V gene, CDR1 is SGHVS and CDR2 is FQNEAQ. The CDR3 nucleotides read TGTGCCAGCAGCTTAAGAGGTACTCAGCCCCAGCATTTT. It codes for CASSLRGTQPQHF.

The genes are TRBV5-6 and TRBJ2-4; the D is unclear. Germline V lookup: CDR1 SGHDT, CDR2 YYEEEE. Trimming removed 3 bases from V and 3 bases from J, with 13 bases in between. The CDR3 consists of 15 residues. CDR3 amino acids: CASSSILGDKNIQYF. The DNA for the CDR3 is TGTGCCAGCAGCTCCATCCTGGGCGACAAAAACATTCAGTACTTC.

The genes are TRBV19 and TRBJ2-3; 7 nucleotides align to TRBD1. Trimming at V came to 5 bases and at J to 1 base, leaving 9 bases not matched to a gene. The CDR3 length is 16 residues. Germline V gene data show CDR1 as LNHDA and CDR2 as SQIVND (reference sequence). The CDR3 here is CASSPTTGMGTDTQYF. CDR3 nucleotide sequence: TGTGCCAGTAGTCCCACGACAGGGATGGGCACAGATACGCAGTATTTT. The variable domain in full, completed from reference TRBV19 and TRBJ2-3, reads DGGITQSPKYLFRKEGQNVTLSCEQNLNHDAMYWYRQDPGQGLRLIYYSQIVNDFQKGDIAEGYSVSREKKESFPLTVTSAQKNPTAFYLCASSPTTGMGTDTQYFGPGTRLTVL.

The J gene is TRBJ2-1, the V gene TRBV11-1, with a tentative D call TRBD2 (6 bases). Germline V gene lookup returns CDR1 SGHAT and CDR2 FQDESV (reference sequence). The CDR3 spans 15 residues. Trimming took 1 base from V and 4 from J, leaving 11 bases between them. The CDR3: CASSLDGGQYNEQFF. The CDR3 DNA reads TGTGCCAGCAGCTTAGACGGAGGGCAATACAATGAGCAGTTCTTC.

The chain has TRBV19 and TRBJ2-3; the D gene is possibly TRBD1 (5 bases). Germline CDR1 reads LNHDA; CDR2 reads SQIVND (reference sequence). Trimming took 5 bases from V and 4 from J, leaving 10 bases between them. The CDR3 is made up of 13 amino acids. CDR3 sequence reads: CASSLGRPDTQYF. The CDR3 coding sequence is TGTGCCAGTAGTCTGGGGCGGCCAGATACGCAGTATTTT.

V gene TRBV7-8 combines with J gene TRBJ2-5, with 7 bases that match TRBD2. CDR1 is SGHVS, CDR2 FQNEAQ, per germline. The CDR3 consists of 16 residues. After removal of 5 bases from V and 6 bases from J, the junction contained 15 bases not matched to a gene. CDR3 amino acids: CASSPLSVGGRKTQYF. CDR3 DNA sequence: TGTGCCAGCAGCCCTCTTAGTGTTGGCGGGAGAAAGACCCAGTACTTC.